The 10 T cell receptor beta chains below were found in one sample sequenced in a study of post-analysis software for immune sequencing data. Whole-study findings and limits: Roughly 5 TRBV segments, TRBV5-6, TRBV5-1 and TRBV20-1 among them, were found more frequent in patients than controls.

Their cognate antigens are unknown. Incorporated into the TCR beta cDNA libraries were unique molecular identifiers, which served to reduce PCR and sequencing biases. TCRdb itself ran the PCR reads through MiXCR, one entry per CDR3 protein. The repertoire holds 740,000 or so distinct CDR3 sequences, with roughly half as singletons. Sequenced material: blood. These receptors were collected from a girl aged 10-17 years with multiple sclerosis.

In this sample, this clonotype turned up once. Just one base apart from a much larger clone, this may be a read error. CDR3 DNA sequence: TGCAGCGGTGGACAGAGTAATCAGCCCCAGCATTTT. It yields the protein CSGGQSNQPQHF. The chain links TRBV29-1 to TRBJ1-5; tentative D call: TRBD1 (6 bases). With 7 bases removed from V and 4 bases from J, the gap between germline ends came to 11 bases. The germline V gene encodes CDR1 SQVTM and CDR2 ANQGSEA. CDR3 size: 12 residues.

The chain has TRBV29-1 and TRBJ2-1; D is possibly TRBD1 (5 bases). Per the germline V gene, CDR1 is SQVTM and CDR2 is ANQGSEA. V lost 4 bases to trimming and J lost 5 bases, with 15 bases between them. The CDR3 is 14 residues long. Here the CDR3 reads CSVAVRVSNNEQFF. CDR3 DNA: TGCAGCGTTGCCGTCAGGGTGAGCAACAATGAGCAGTTCTTC.

The chain uses TRBV5-1 and TRBJ1-1; a possible D gene is TRBD1 (6 bases). There are 14 residues in the CDR3. Germline V lookup: CDR1 SGHRS, CDR2 YFSETQ. V lost 2 bases and J 2 bases, leaving 10 bases between the germline ends. The CDR3 nucleotides read TGCGCCAGCAGCTTAGAGGACAGTAACACTGAAGCTTTCTTT. Translation gives CASSLEDSNTEAFF.

This rearrangement joins TRBV7-2 to TRBJ1-3, with D hard to call. Trimming pared 1 base from V and 0 bases from J, leaving 13 bases between. Germline loops: CDR1 SGHTA, CDR2 FQGNSA. The CDR3 runs 17 residues. The CDR3 spells CASSLVVPRNSGNTIYF. The CDR3, as DNA: TGTGCCAGCAGCTTAGTGGTCCCCAGGAACTCTGGAAACACCATATATTTT.

The genes are TRBV20-1 and TRBJ2-5; 9 nucleotides line up with TRBD1. This CDR3 spans 12 amino acids. Germline values: CDR1 DFQATT, CDR2 SNEGSKA (reference sequence). CDR3 in amino acids: CSLDRGQETQYF. CDR3 DNA: TGCAGCCTCGACAGGGGGCAAGAGACCCAGTACTTC.

V and J are TRBV11-2 and TRBJ2-7; 7 nucleotides line up with TRBD1. Trimming at V came to 8 bases and at J to 2 bases, leaving 18 bases not matched to a gene. Germline-derived CDR1 and CDR2 are SGHAT and FQNNGV. The CDR3 covers 17 residues. As DNA, the CDR3 is TGTGCCAGCTGGCCCGGGTGGGGACAGCCGTCTACCTACGAGCAGTACTTC. It encodes CASWPGWGQPSTYEQYF. The complete variable domain, with remaining parts taken from reference TRBV11-2 and TRBJ2-7, reads EAGVAQSPRYKIIEKRQSVAFWCNPISGHATLYWYQQILGQGPKLLIQFQNNGVVDDSQLPKDRFSAERLKGVDSTLKIQPAKLEDSAVYLCASWPGWGQPSTYEQYFGPGTRLTVT.

The chain uses TRBV20-1 and TRBJ2-5; D not resolved. Looked up from germline, CDR1 is DFQATT and CDR2 is SNEGSKA (reference sequence). The CDR3 sequence is 16 residues long. The V and J ends lost 5 bases and 4 bases respectively, with 23 bases between them. In DNA form, the CDR3 reads TGCAGTGCTCTAACCCTCCCCAGACAAGCAGGAGAGACCCAGTACTTC. This translates into CSALTLPRQAGETQYF.

The chain is built from TRBV29-1 and TRBJ2-5, with D perhaps TRBD1 (6 bases). Germline assignment: CDR1 SQVTM and CDR2 ANQGSEA. With 3 bases removed from V and 5 bases from J, the gap between germline ends came to 13 bases. The CDR3 is made up of 13 amino acids. The CDR3, as DNA: TGCAGCGTTGACAGGGGACGGATGGAGACCCAGTACTTC. It codes for CSVDRGRMETQYF.

V gene TRBV7-9 combines with J gene TRBJ2-7; either TRBD1 or TRBD2 may supply D (5 bases each). CDR1 is SEHNR and CDR2 is FQNEAQ in the germline V gene (reference sequence). This CDR3 has 14 residues. Trimming stripped 5 bases from V and 6 bases from J, with 17 bases between. As DNA, the CDR3 is TGTGCCAGCAGCCCCGAGGGGCACCGGGGCGAGCAGTACTTC. It specifies CASSPEGHRGEQYF.

This chain uses TRBV9 with TRBJ2-4; D is ambiguous. CDR1 is SGDLS and CDR2 is YYNGEE in the germline V gene. V dropped 0 bases and J dropped 7 bases, with 11 bases sitting between them. This CDR3 has 14 amino acids. This chain's CDR3 is CASSVGDGLNIQYF. CDR3 in DNA: TGTGCCAGCAGCGTAGGCGACGGCCTGAACATTCAGTACTTC.